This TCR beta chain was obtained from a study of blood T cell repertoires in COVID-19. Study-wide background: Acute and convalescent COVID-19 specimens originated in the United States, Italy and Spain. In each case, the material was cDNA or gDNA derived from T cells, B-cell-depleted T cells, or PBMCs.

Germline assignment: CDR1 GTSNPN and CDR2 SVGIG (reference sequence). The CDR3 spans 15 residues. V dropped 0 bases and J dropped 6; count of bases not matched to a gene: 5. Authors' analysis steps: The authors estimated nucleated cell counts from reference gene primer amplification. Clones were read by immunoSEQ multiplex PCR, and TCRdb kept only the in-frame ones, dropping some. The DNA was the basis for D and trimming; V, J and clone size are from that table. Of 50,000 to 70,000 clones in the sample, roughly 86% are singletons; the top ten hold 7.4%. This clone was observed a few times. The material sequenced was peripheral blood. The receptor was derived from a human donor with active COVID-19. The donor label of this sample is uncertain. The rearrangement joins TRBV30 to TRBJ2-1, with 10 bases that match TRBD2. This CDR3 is CAWSVRLAGSNEQFF. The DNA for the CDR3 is TGTGCCTGGAGTGTAAGACTAGCGGGTTCCAATGAGCAGTTCTTC.